A single sample gave rise to the 14 T cell receptor beta chains below, sequenced in a study of blood T cell repertoires in COVID-19. The protocol was immunoSEQ multiplex PCR, while the TCRdb copy is restricted to in-frame clones and leaves out a portion. The data hold a few hundred thousand clones, with about 91% observed a single time. The sequenced sample consisted of peripheral blood. Source of these receptors: a woman aged 45-60 years with COVID-19, enrolled during active disease.

This clone appeared once. V gene TRBV9 combines with J gene TRBJ1-2; no reliable D call. Trimming cost V 0 bases and J 8 bases, with 11 bases left between them. This CDR3 contains 13 residues. Germline V gene data show CDR1 as SGDLS and CDR2 as YYNGEE. The CDR3 DNA follows: TGTGCCAGCAGCGTAGGCCCATCTGGCGGCTACACCTTC. It specifies CASSVGPSGGYTF.

This clone was found a few times. Written as DNA, the CDR3 is TGTGCCAGCAGCTTTTACAGCGGGGGAGGGAGCACTGAAGCTTTCTTT. This gives the protein CASSFYSGGGSTEAFF. The chain combines TRBV7-2 with TRBJ1-1, with TRBD1 as a possible D gene (5 bases). Trimming took off 3 bases at V and 4 bases at J, with 18 bases between the two ends. This CDR3 is built from 16 residues. Germline values: CDR1 SGHTA, CDR2 FQGNSA.

The CDR3 DNA reads as TGCAGTGTGGGGAGGAACACTGAAGCTTTCTTT. It encodes CSVGRNTEAFF. V is TRBV20-1 and J is TRBJ1-1; D is unresolved. CDR3 length equals 11 residues. V lost 7 bases to trimming and J lost 1 base, with 7 bases between them. Germline V gene data show CDR1 as DFQATT and CDR2 as SNEGSKA (reference sequence).

The genes are TRBV5-1 and TRBJ2-1, with 13 bases aligning to TRBD2. Per germline, CDR1 SGHRS and CDR2 YFSETQ. The CDR3 spans 17 residues. The J segment lost 6 bases and the V segment lost 5 bases, leaving 11 bases of the junction unmatched. The CDR3 region has the DNA TGCGCCAGCAGTCCCCGGACTAGCGGGGGCGAGCTCAATGAGCAGTTCTTC. Its protein is CASSPRTSGGELNEQFF.

This clone was detected only a few times. This rearrangement joins TRBV6-5 to TRBJ1-1; D perhaps matches TRBD1 (6 bases). V lost 7 bases to trimming and J lost 3 bases, with 12 bases between them. The CDR3 has 13 residues. Looked up from germline, CDR1 is MNHEY and CDR2 is SVGAGI. DNA of the CDR3: TGTGCCAGCACTCCGTACAGGGACACTGAAGCTTTCTTT. Its translation is CASTPYRDTEAFF.

The chain links TRBV5-1 to TRBJ1-2, with D possibly matching TRBD1 (5 bases). This CDR3 is 15 amino acids long. Germline CDR1 reads SGHRS; CDR2 reads YFSETQ. Trimming left V 0 bases short and J 8 bases short, with 17 bases between. CDR3 sequence reads: CASSLGVGEVSGYTF. CDR3 DNA: TGCGCCAGCAGCTTGGGTGTGGGGGAGGTGTCCGGCTACACCTTC.

The chain employs TRBV30 and TRBJ2-7, with a tentative D call TRBD1 (6 bases). The CDR3 is made up of 13 amino acids. V lost 1 base and J lost 3, with 10 bases in between. Germline V gene data show CDR1 as GTSNPN and CDR2 as SVGIG (reference sequence). CDR3 in DNA: TGTGCCTGGAGTGGGGGGCCCCTCTACGAGCAGTACTTC. Residues: CAWSGGPLYEQYF.

This rearrangement joins TRBV3-1 (or the pseudogene TRBV3-2) to TRBJ2-7; 11 nucleotides match TRBD2. The CDR3 extends over 16 amino acids. V shed 2 bases, J shed 9 bases, and the junction held 12 bases outside the gene matches. Germline loops: CDR1 LGHDT, CDR2 YNNKEL (reference sequence). CDR3 sequence reads: CASSQSPGLAVSGQYF. CDR3 in DNA: TGTGCCAGCAGCCAATCCCCGGGACTAGCGGTTTCGGGGCAGTACTTC.

This sequence joins TRBV6-6 and TRBJ1-2, with TRBD1 as a possible D gene (6 bases). V lost 2 bases to trimming and J lost 3 bases, with 16 bases between them. This CDR3 is built from 16 residues. Germline values: CDR1 MNHNY, CDR2 SVGAGI (reference sequence). In DNA, the CDR3 is TGTGCCAGCAGTTACCCCCCGGCAGGGGTTGACTATGGCTACACCTTC. Encoded protein: CASSYPPAGVDYGYTF.

This clone was picked up a small number of times. V and J are TRBV3-1 (or the pseudogene TRBV3-2) and TRBJ2-7; 7 positions agree with TRBD1. With 4 bases clipped from V and 1 base from J, the junction kept 7 bases outside the gene matches. CDR1 is LGHDT, CDR2 YNNKEL, per germline (reference sequence). The CDR3 length is 15 residues. The CDR3 spells CASSLLQGSSYEQYF. The CDR3 bases are TGTGCCAGCAGCCTACTACAGGGGAGTTCCTACGAGCAGTACTTC.

The chain has TRBV6-6 and TRBJ1-1, with D unresolved. Per germline, CDR1 MNHNY and CDR2 SVGAGI (reference sequence). There are 12 residues in the CDR3. V dropped 8 bases and J dropped 4 bases, with 11 bases sitting between them. The CDR3 bases are TGTGCCAGCTCTAAAGGGAGCACTGAAGCTTTCTTT. It encodes CASSKGSTEAFF.

The chain carries TRBV1 and TRBJ1-1. TRBV1 represents a pseudogene. This CDR3 region has 14 residues. In nucleotides, the CDR3 is TGCACCAGCAGCCCGGCAGGACTATACACTGAAGCTTTCTTT. Translating it yields CTSSPAGLYTEAFF.

The chain uses TRBV6-5 and TRBJ1-1; a weak D match, TRBD1 (6 bases). Trimming removed 2 bases at V and 4 bases at J, with 14 bases between. The CDR3 is 15 amino acids. Germline loops: CDR1 MNHEY, CDR2 SVGAGI. Here the CDR3 DNA reads TGTGCCAGCAGTTACGGCGGACAGCCGATCACTGAAGCTTTCTTT. Translation gives CASSYGGQPITEAFF.

The rearrangement links TRBV14 to TRBJ2-5, with D maybe TRBD2 (6 bases). The CDR3 is 14 amino acids. Looked up from germline, CDR1 is SGHDN and CDR2 is FVKESK. Trimming took off 5 bases at V and 0 bases at J, with 10 bases between the two ends. The CDR3 DNA sequence: TGTGCCAGCAGCTGGCGGGGTTACCAAGAGACCCAGTACTTC. It is translated as CASSWRGYQETQYF.